Shown below are 12 T cell receptor beta chains from a single sample sequenced in a study of cytomegalovirus exposure and HLA in healthy donors. PCR used 60 Vbeta primers and 13 Jbeta primers. Here immunoSEQ multiplex PCR was the method, and the copy in TCRdb shows in-frame clones only, minus some. The table shows 99,000 or so clones, with 78% occurring only once. Sequences were obtained from PBMCs. These receptors were collected from a man aged 25 to 40 in good health and CMV-seronegative.

This clone occurred a few times. V is TRBV6-6 and J is TRBJ2-5, with a weak D call TRBD1 (7 bases). Germline loops: CDR1 MNHNY, CDR2 SVGAGI (reference sequence). The CDR3 length is 14 residues. Trimming stripped 8 bases from V and 5 bases from J, with 18 bases between. CDR3: CASRSTQGGETQYF. CDR3 DNA sequence: TGTGCCAGCCGAAGCACGCAGGGGGGTGAGACCCAGTACTTC.

The chain joins TRBV30 to TRBJ2-1, with TRBD2 identical over 10 bases. After removal of 5 bases from V and 6 bases from J, the junction contained 4 bases not matched to a gene. Germline CDR1 GTSNPN, CDR2 SVGIG (reference sequence). The CDR3 spans 13 residues. CDR3 in amino acids: CAWRLAGGNEQFF. CDR3 nucleotides: TGTGCCTGGCGATTAGCGGGAGGCAATGAGCAGTTCTTC.

The V and J genes are TRBV19 and TRBJ2-5; D is perhaps TRBD2 (6 bases). V was clipped by 5 bases and J by 4 bases, with 14 bases between them. Germline V CDR1 and CDR2: LNHDA, SQIVND (reference sequence). The CDR3 contains 14 residues. CDR3 DNA sequence: TGTGCCAGTAGTGATACTTGGGGAGGAGAGACCCAGTACTTC. It encodes CASSDTWGGETQYF.

The chain recombines TRBV19 with TRBJ2-2, with 7 positions matching TRBD1. There are 16 residues in the CDR3. The V segment lost 3 bases and the J segment 4 bases; nucleotides outside the gene matches: 8. Germline-derived CDR1 and CDR2 are LNHDA and SQIVND (reference sequence). CDR3 DNA: TGTGCCAGTAGTATCGACAGGGTGGACATCACCGGGGAGCTGTTTTTT. This codes for CASSIDRVDITGELFF.

This clone came up a few times. The V gene is TRBV5-5, the J gene TRBJ2-1; 13 bases match TRBD2. Germline V gives CDR1 SGHKS, CDR2 YYEKEE (reference sequence). This CDR3 has 15 amino acids. Trimming cost V 4 bases and J 4 bases; bases outside gene matches: 2. The CDR3 reads CASSRGLAGYNEQFF. The CDR3 DNA follows: TGTGCCAGCAGCCGGGGACTAGCGGGGTACAATGAGCAGTTCTTC. Full variable domain (rest looked up from reference TRBV5-5 and TRBJ2-1): DAGVTQSPTHLIKTRGQQVTLRCSPISGHKSVSWYQQVLGQGPQFIFQYYEKEERGRGNFPDRFSARQFPNYSSELNVNALLLGDSALYLCASSRGLAGYNEQFFGPGTRLTVL.

This clone was recorded only once. The rearrangement links TRBV5-1 to TRBJ2-7; TRBD2 matches at 7 bases. This CDR3 is 14 amino acids long. The germline gives CDR1 SGHRS, CDR2 YFSETQ. V was clipped by 7 bases and J by 2 bases; unmatched bases: 9. The CDR3 DNA follows: TGCGCCAGCCGCCGGGGGGAGGATCCCTACGAGCAGTACTTC. Amino acids: CASRRGEDPYEQYF.

The chain joins TRBV4-3 to TRBJ2-5, with TRBD1 matching 8 bases. V shed 0 bases and J 4 bases; nucleotides not matched to a gene: 1. Germline values: CDR1 LGHNA, CDR2 YSLEER. The CDR3 has 14 amino acids. The CDR3 nucleotides are TGCGCCAGCAGCCAAGATCAGGGGGCAGAGACCCAGTACTTC. Its translation is CASSQDQGAETQYF.

The chain links TRBV21-1 to TRBJ1-4; whether TRBD1, the table's D call, matches the DNA was not checked. TRBV21-1 is classified as a pseudogene. This CDR3 comprises 15 residues. CDR3 residues: CASSEQDPRNEKLFF. The CDR3 DNA follows: TGTGCCAGCAGCGAACAGGACCCTAGGAATGAAAAACTGTTTTTT.

This clone was seen a single time. The chain has TRBV4-3 and TRBJ2-1; D perhaps matches TRBD2 (6 bases). Per the germline V gene, CDR1 is LGHNA and CDR2 is YSLEER. There are 18 residues in the CDR3. The germline V and J ends were trimmed by 0 bases and 6 bases, with 21 bases remaining between them. Written as DNA, the CDR3 is TGCGCCAGCAGCCAAGAAGCATCCCGCGGGACCCCGAGCAATGAGCAGTTCTTC. Translation gives CASSQEASRGTPSNEQFF.

This chain joins TRBV5-4 and TRBJ2-7, with 8 bases identical to TRBD1. CDR1 is SGHNT, CDR2 YYREEE, per germline (reference sequence). J was trimmed by 7 bases and V by 0 bases; bases with no gene match: 3. The length of the CDR3 is 13 residues. The CDR3 protein is CASSLGQGAEQYF. DNA of the CDR3: TGTGCCAGCAGCTTGGGTCAGGGGGCGGAGCAGTACTTC.

This sequence joins TRBV15 and TRBJ2-5, with a tentative D call TRBD1 (6 bases). Per germline, CDR1 LNHNV and CDR2 YYDKDF (reference sequence). This CDR3 contains 18 residues. The V end was cut by 3 bases, the J end by 2 bases, with 22 bases between. The CDR3 DNA reads TGTGCCACCAGCAGTCCCGGACGGGGCAGGGGCCCACAAGAGACCCAGTACTTC. Translation: CATSSPGRGRGPQETQYF.

This clone occurred a few times. The chain is built from TRBV13 and TRBJ2-5, with TRBD2 as a possible D gene (5 bases). The germline V and J ends were trimmed by 2 bases and 4 bases, with 14 bases remaining between them. The CDR3 length is 15 residues. Germline V gene data show CDR1 as PRHDT and CDR2 as FYEKMQ (reference sequence). CDR3 in amino acids: CASSLSSLAGETQYF. For the CDR3, the DNA is TGTGCCAGCAGCTTATCATCCCTCGCGGGAGAGACCCAGTACTTC.